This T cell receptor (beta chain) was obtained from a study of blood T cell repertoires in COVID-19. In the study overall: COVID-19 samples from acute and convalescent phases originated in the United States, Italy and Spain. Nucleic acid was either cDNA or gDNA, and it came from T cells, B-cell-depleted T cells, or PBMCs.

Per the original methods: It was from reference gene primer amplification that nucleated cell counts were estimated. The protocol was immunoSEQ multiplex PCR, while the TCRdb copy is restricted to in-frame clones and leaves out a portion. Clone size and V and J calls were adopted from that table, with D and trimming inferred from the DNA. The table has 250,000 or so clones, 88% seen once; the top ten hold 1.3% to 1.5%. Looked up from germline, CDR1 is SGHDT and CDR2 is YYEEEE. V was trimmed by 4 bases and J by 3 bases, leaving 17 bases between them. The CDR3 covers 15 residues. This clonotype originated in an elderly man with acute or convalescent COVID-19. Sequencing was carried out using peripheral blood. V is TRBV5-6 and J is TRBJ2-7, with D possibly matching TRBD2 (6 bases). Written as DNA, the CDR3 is TGTGCCAGCAGCCGGTACGTGGTCGGGGGCTACGAGCAGTACTTC. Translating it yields CASSRYVVGGYEQYF.